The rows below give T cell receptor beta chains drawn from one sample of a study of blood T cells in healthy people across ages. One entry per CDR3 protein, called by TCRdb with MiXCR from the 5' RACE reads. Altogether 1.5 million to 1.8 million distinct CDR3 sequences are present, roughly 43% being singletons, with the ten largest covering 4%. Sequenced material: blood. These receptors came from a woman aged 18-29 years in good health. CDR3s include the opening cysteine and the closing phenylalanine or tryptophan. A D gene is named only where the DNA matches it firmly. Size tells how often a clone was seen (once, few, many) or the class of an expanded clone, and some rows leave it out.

CASTHDGYNEQFF | TGCGCCAGCACCCATGACGGTTACAATGAGCAGTTCTTC | - | - | TRBJ2-1 | TRBV10-2
CATSDPRGNLGQFF | TGTGCCACCAGTGACCCAAGGGGGAATTTGGGGCAGTTCTTC | few | - | TRBJ2-1 | TRBV24-1
CASSLAPGPGELFF | TGTGCCAGCAGCTTAGCACCAGGGCCCGGGGAGCTGTTTTTT | few | - | TRBJ2-2 | TRBV7-2
CASSHRTEINTEAFF | TGTGCCAGCAGCCACCGGACAGAAATAAACACTGAAGCTTTCTTT | - | - | TRBJ1-1 | TRBV3-1
CASSQLAGGFVEQYF | TGCGCCAGCAGCCAATTGGCGGGGGGGTTCGTCGAGCAGTACTTC | few | TRBD2 | TRBJ2-7 | TRBV4-1
CASSGGREDRETQYF | TGCGCCAGCAGTGGGGGTCGGGAAGATCGAGAGACCCAGTACTTC | few | - | TRBJ2-5 | TRBV10-1
CASSRREYNEQFF | TGTGCCAGCAGCCGGAGGGAATACAATGAGCAGTTCTTC | - | - | TRBJ2-1 | TRBV27
CASSYSEGGTQYF | TGTGCCAGCAGTTACTCAGAAGGGGGTACGCAGTATTTT | - | - | TRBJ2-3 | TRBV6-2/TRBV6-3
CAWSGGGLGTEAFF | TGTGCCTGGAGTGGGGGGGGGCTAGGAACTGAAGCTTTCTTT | once | - | TRBJ1-1 | TRBV30
CASSYSGRTTNYGYTF | TGTGCCAGCAGTTACTCGGGGAGGACAACTAACTATGGCTACACCTTC | - | - | TRBJ1-2 | TRBV6-6
CASQAGGGKLFF | TGTGCCAGCCAAGCGGGGGGCGGAAAACTGTTTTTT | - | - | TRBJ1-4 | TRBV7-7
CASGDSLRGTEAFF | TGTGCTAGTGGGGACAGCCTCCGAGGCACTGAAGCTTTCTTT | - | - | TRBJ1-1 | TRBV12-5
CSASYRGEVYGYTF | TGCAGTGCTAGTTACAGGGGTGAAGTCTATGGCTACACCTTC | few | TRBD1 | TRBJ1-2 | TRBV20-1
CSAPDRGHKDGYTF | TGCAGTGCCCCGGACAGGGGGCATAAGGATGGCTACACCTTC | few | TRBD1 | TRBJ1-2 | TRBV20-1
CASSLGRLTEAFF | TGTGCCAGCAGCTTAGGACGGCTAACCGAAGCTTTCTTT | - | - | TRBJ1-1 | TRBV7-9
CASSSLGGAQHF | TGTGCCAGCAGTAGCCTGGGGGGGGCCCAGCATTTT | - | - | TRBJ1-5 | TRBV6-5
CASSVRGDQPQHF | TGTGCCAGCAGCGTGAGGGGCGATCAGCCCCAGCATTTT | - | - | TRBJ1-5 | TRBV9
CASSSLMGLAGNSQYF | TGCGCCAGCAGCTCTCTCATGGGACTAGCGGGGAACAGTCAGTACTTC | - | TRBD2 | TRBJ2-4 | TRBV5-1
CASSIVPGLLNTEAFF | TGTGCCAGTAGTATAGTCCCAGGGTTGTTGAACACTGAAGCTTTCTTT | - | - | TRBJ1-1 | TRBV19
CASSLRLAGSEQYF | TGTGCCAGCAGCTTACGACTAGCGGGGTCCGAGCAGTACTTC | - | TRBD2 | TRBJ2-7 | TRBV7-2
CASSTGLAGVEQYF | TGCGCCAGCAGCACCGGACTAGCGGGGGTTGAGCAGTACTTC | - | TRBD2 | TRBJ2-4 | TRBV5-1
CASSLVSLGNQPQHF | TGTGCCAGCAGCTTAGTCAGTCTCGGCAATCAGCCCCAGCATTTT | few | - | TRBJ1-5 | TRBV7-8
CASKRLTGSYEQYF | TGTGCCAGCAAAAGACTAACGGGAAGCTACGAGCAGTACTTC | - | - | TRBJ2-7 | TRBV6-2/TRBV6-3
CASMRQSSYEQYF | TGTGCCAGCATGCGACAGAGCTCCTACGAGCAGTACTTC | - | - | TRBJ2-7 | TRBV6-1
CASSEVTIGYTF | TGTGCCAGCAGTGAAGTGACGATCGGCTACACCTTC | - | - | TRBJ1-2 | TRBV2
CASRRTSGVTYEQYF | TGTGCCAGCAGGCGGACTAGCGGGGTGACCTACGAGCAGTACTTC | - | TRBD2 | TRBJ2-7 | TRBV28
CASSQVQGAIWGDEQFF | TGCGCCAGCAGCCAAGTACAGGGGGCGATTTGGGGTGATGAGCAGTTCTTC | many | TRBD1 | TRBJ2-1 | TRBV4-3
CATTDRTAEAFF | TGTGCCACCACCGACAGGACGGCTGAAGCTTTCTTT | - | - | TRBJ1-1 | TRBV12-3/TRBV12-4
CASSPRGSSANYGYTF | TGTGCCAGCAGCCCCCGTGGGAGTTCAGCTAACTATGGCTACACCTTC | - | - | TRBJ1-2 | TRBV9
CASSRGTETPYEQYF | TGTGCCAGCAGCAGAGGGACCGAGACTCCCTACGAGCAGTACTTC | - | - | TRBJ2-7 | TRBV7-9
CSVAQLNTGELFF | TGCAGCGTTGCACAGCTTAACACCGGGGAGCTGTTTTTT | once | - | TRBJ2-2 | TRBV29-1
CSGGVGQGTYGYTF | TGCAGCGGTGGGGTTGGACAGGGGACCTATGGCTACACCTTC | many | TRBD1 | TRBJ1-2 | TRBV29-1
CASSSPIRGYYGYTF | TGTGCCAGCAGCAGCCCCATTAGGGGCTACTATGGCTACACCTTC | few | - | TRBJ1-2 | TRBV7-9
CASSSGGRGNQPQHF | TGTGCCAGCAGCTCAGGGGGAAGGGGCAATCAGCCCCAGCATTTT | - | TRBD1 | TRBJ1-5 | TRBV6-6
CASTSLNGGYTF | TGTGCCAGCACAAGCCTTAACGGAGGCTACACCTTC | - | - | TRBJ1-2 | TRBV6-2/TRBV6-3
CASSLGPGKGAKNIQYF | TGTGCCAGCAGCTTAGGGCCGGGGAAGGGAGCCAAAAACATTCAGTACTTC | few | - | TRBJ2-4 | TRBV7-2
CASSYLGTGDYGYTF | TGTGCCAGCAGCTACCTCGGGACAGGGGACTATGGCTACACCTTC | - | TRBD1 | TRBJ1-2 | TRBV7-2
CASSQDRGRDLRVDTQYF | TGCGCCAGCAGCCAAGATCGAGGGCGGGACCTCCGAGTAGATACGCAGTATTTT | - | - | TRBJ2-3 | TRBV4-3
CASSQAGLAGGTSTDTQYF | TGCGCCAGCAGCCAGGCAGGACTAGCGGGGGGGACTAGCACAGATACGCAGTATTTT | - | TRBD2 | TRBJ2-3 | TRBV4-3
CASSYSQANTGELFF | TGTGCCAGCAGTTACTCTCAGGCAAACACCGGGGAGCTGTTTTTT | few | - | TRBJ2-2 | TRBV6-6
CASSQGSELVTDTQYF | TGCGCCAGCAGCCAAGGCAGTGAGTTAGTCACAGATACGCAGTATTTT | many | - | TRBJ2-3 | TRBV4-3
CASSQENARANSGELFF | TGCGCCAGCAGCCAAGAAAATGCCCGCGCCAACTCCGGGGAGCTGTTTTTT | few | - | TRBJ2-2 | TRBV4-3
CASSYPERGIEQYF | TGTGCCAGCAGTTATCCCGAGAGGGGGATCGAGCAGTACTTC | - | - | TRBJ2-7 | TRBV6-6
CASSQGDIFYEQYF | TGTGCCAGCAGTCAAGGGGACATTTTCTACGAGCAGTACTTC | once | - | TRBJ2-7 | TRBV6-1
CSARGGASSYNEQFF | TGCAGTGCTCGCGGGGGAGCGAGCTCCTACAATGAGCAGTTCTTC | - | TRBD2 | TRBJ2-1 | TRBV20-1
CTSSPGTDTNEQFF | TGCACCAGCAGCCCCGGGACAGACACCAATGAGCAGTTCTTC | - | TRBD1 | TRBJ2-1 | TRBV4-3
CASSSAAVPYEQYF | TGTGCCAGCAGCTCCGCGGCAGTCCCCTACGAGCAGTACTTC | - | - | TRBJ2-7 | TRBV12-3/TRBV12-4
CASSKRRSRASGYGYTF | TGTGCCAGCAGCAAAAGGCGGTCACGGGCCTCAGGCTATGGCTACACCTTC | - | - | TRBJ1-2 | TRBV21-1
CASSRGETKNIQYF | TGTGCCAGCAGTAGAGGGGAGACCAAAAACATTCAGTACTTC | few | - | TRBJ2-4 | TRBV7-9
CASSHKYRHQGSEQYF | TGCGCCAGCAGCCATAAATATAGACATCAAGGGAGCGAGCAGTACTTC | few | - | TRBJ2-7 | TRBV4-3
CASSYRDRSREELFF | TGTGCCAGCAGTTACCGGGACAGGTCAAGAGAGGAGCTGTTTTTT | - | TRBD1 | TRBJ2-2 | TRBV6-2/TRBV6-3
CASSYSARGYTF | TGTGCCAGCAGTTACTCTGCAAGGGGCTACACCTTC | - | - | TRBJ1-2 | TRBV6-2/TRBV6-3
CASRVPGIETQYF | TGTGCCAGCAGGGTCCCAGGGATAGAGACCCAGTACTTC | few | - | TRBJ2-5 | TRBV9
CASSPVVGSYEQYF | TGCGCCAGCAGCCCCGTAGTGGGGTCCTACGAGCAGTACTTC | few | - | TRBJ2-7 | TRBV4-1
CAISEAEVKQYF | TGTGCCATCAGTGAAGCGGAGGTCAAGCAGTACTTC | - | - | TRBJ2-5 | TRBV10-3
CASSPMGPQGEQYF | TGTGCCAGTAGCCCAATGGGACCCCAAGGCGAGCAGTACTTC | - | - | TRBJ2-7 | TRBV19
CASSEWDRAYGYTF | TGTGCCAGCAGTGAATGGGACAGGGCCTATGGCTACACCTTC | - | TRBD1 | TRBJ1-2 | TRBV25-1